This T cell receptor beta chain was obtained from a study of blood T cell repertoires in COVID-19. The overall study: The origin of the acute and convalescent COVID-19 samples was the United States, Italy and Spain.

Per the study methods: Nucleated cell number was recorded as an estimate derived from reference gene primer amplification. Libraries were prepared by immunoSEQ multiplex PCR; TCRdb keeps only in-frame clonotypes and omits some of them. The V and J calls and clone size come from that table; D and trimming were worked out from the DNA. Of about 120,000 clones detected, approximately 90% appear once; the ten largest clones hold approximately 1.7%. Sequenced material: peripheral blood. This TCR derives from a human donor with active COVID-19. The donor label of this sample is uncertain.

CDR3 amino acids: CASSLASGTGGMGKTQYF. CDR3 in DNA: TGTGCCAGCAGCTTAGCCTCCGGGACAGGTGGGATGGGGAAGACCCAGTACTTC. The V gene is TRBV7-9, the J gene TRBJ2-5; the match to TRBD1 covers 8 bases. The V and J ends lost 0 bases and 6 bases, in that order; junction bases with no gene match: 15. The CDR3 covers 18 residues. Germline CDR1 and CDR2: SEHNR and FQNEAQ (reference sequence).